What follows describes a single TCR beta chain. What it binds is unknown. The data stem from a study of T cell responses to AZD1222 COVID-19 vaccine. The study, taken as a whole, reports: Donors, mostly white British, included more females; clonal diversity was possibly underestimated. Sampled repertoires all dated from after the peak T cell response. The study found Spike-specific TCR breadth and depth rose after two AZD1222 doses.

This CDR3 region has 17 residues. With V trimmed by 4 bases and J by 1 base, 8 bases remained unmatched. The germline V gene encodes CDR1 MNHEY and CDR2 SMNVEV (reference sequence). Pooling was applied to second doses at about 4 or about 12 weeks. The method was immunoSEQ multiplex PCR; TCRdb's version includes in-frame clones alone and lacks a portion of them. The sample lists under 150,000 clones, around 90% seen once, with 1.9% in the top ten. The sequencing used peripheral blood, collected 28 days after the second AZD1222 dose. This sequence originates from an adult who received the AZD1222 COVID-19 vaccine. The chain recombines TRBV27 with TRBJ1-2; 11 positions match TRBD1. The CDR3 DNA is TGTGCCAGCAGTTCTGGACAGGGGGCGCGCAGTAACTATGGCTACACCTTC. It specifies CASSSGQGARSNYGYTF.